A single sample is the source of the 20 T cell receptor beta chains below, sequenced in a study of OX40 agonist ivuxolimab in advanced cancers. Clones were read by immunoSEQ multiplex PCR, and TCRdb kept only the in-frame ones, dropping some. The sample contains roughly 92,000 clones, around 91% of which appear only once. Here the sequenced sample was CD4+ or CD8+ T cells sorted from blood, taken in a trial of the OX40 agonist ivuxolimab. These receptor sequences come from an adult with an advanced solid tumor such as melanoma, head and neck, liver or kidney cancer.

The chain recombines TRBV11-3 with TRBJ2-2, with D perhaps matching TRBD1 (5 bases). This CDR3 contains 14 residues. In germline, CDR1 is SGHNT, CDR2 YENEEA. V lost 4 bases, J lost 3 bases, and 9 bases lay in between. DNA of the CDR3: TGTGCCAGCAGCTCCCTGACAGACACCGGGGAGCTGTTTTTT. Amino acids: CASSSLTDTGELFF.

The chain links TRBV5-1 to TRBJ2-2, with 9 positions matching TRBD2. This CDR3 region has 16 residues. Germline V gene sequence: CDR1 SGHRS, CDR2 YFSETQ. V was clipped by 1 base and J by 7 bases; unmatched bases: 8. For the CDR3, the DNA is TGCGCCAGCAGCTTGCTTAGCGGGAGACAAAACGGGGAGCTGTTTTTT. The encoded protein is CASSLLSGRQNGELFF. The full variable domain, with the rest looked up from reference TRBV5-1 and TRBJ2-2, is KAGVTQTPRYLIKTRGQQVTLSCSPISGHRSVSWYQQTPGQGLQFLFEYFSETQRNKGNFPGRFSGRQFSNSRSEMNVSTLELGDSALYLCASSLLSGRQNGELFFGEGSRLTVL.

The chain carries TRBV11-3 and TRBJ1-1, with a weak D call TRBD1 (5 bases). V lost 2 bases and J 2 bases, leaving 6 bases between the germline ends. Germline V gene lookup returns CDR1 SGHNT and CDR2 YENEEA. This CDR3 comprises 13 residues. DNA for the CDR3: TGTGCCAGCAGCTTACGGGGCAACACTGAAGCTTTCTTT. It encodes CASSLRGNTEAFF.

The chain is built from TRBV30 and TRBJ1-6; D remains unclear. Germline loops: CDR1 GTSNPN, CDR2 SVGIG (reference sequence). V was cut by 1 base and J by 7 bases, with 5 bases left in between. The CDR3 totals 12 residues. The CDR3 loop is CAWSGVNSPLHF. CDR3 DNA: TGTGCCTGGAGTGGTGTAAATTCACCCCTCCACTTT.

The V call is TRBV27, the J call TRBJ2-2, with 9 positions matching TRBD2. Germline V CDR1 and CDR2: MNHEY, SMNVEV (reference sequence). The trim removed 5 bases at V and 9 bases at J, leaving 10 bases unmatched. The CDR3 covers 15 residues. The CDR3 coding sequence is TGTGCCAGCAGTGTGCGGGAGGGCGTTCGAAGGGAGCTGTTTTTT. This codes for CASSVREGVRRELFF.

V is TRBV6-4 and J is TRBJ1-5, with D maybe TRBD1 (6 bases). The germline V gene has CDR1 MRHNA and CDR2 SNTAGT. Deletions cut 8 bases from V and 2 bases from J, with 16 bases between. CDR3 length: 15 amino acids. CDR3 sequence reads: CASPFGQRGNQPQHF. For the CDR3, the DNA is TGTGCCAGCCCCTTTGGACAGCGCGGCAATCAGCCCCAGCATTTT.

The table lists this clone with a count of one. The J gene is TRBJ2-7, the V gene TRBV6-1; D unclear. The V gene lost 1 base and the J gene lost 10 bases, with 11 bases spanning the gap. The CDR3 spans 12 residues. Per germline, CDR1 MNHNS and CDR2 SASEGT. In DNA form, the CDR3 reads TGTGCCAGCAGTGAAGTGAGGTCAGGACAGTACTTC. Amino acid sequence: CASSEVRSGQYF.

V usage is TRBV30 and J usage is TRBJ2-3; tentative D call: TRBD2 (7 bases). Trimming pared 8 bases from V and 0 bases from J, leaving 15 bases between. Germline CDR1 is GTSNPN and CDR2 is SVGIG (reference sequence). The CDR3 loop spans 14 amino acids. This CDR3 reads CAAQGGRSTDTQYF. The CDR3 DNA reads TGTGCCGCACAGGGAGGGCGGAGCACAGATACGCAGTATTTT.

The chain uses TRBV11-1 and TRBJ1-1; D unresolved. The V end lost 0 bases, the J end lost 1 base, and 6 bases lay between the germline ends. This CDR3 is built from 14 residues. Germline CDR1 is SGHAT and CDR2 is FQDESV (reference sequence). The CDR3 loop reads CASSLARGNTEAFF. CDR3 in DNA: TGTGCCAGCAGCTTAGCACGGGGGAACACTGAAGCTTTCTTT.

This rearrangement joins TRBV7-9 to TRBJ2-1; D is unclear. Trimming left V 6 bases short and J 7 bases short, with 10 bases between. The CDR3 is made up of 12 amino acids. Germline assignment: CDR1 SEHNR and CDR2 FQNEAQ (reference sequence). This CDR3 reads CASRVQENEQFF. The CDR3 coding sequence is TGTGCCAGCAGAGTTCAAGAGAATGAGCAGTTCTTC.

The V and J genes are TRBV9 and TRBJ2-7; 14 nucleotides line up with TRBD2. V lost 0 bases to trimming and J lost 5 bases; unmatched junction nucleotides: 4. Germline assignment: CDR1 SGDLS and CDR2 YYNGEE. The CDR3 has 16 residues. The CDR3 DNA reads TGTGCCAGCAGCGTAGGGGGGACTAGCGGGAGCCACGAGCAGTACTTC. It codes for CASSVGGTSGSHEQYF.

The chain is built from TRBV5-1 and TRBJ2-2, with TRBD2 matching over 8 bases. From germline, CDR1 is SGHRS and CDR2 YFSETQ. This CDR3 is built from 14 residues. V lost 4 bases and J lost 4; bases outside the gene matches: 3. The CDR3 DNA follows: TGCGCCAGCAGCATGGGACTAGTCACCGGGGAGCTGTTTTTT. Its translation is CASSMGLVTGELFF.

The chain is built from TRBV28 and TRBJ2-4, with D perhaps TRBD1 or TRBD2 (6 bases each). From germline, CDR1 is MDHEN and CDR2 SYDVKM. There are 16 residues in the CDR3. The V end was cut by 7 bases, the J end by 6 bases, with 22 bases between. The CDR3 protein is CASTGALQGRGNIQYF. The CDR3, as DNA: TGTGCCAGCACGGGGGCTCTACAGGGCCGGGGAAACATTCAGTACTTC.

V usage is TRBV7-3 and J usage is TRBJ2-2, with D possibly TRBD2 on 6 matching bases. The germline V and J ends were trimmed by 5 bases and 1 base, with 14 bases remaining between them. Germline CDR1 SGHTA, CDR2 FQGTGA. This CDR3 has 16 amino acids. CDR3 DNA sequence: TGTGCCAGCAGCCTCTTGGGGGGAGGGAACACCGGGGAGCTGTTTTTT. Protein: CASSLLGGGNTGELFF.

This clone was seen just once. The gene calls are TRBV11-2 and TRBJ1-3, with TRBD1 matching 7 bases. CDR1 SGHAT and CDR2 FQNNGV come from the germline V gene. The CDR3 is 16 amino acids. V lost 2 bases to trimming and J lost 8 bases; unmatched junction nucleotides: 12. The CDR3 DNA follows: TGTGCCAGCAGCTTAATTTTGGCAGGGGGAAGGGACACCATATATTTT. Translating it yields CASSLILAGGRDTIYF.

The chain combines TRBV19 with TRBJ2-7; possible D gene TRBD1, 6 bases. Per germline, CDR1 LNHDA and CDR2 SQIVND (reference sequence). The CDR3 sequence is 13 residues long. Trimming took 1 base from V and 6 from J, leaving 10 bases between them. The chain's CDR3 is CASSIGPDSEQYF. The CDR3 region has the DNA TGTGCCAGTAGTATAGGTCCGGACAGCGAGCAGTACTTC.

CDR3 DNA: TGCGCCAGCAGCCCCCGACAGGGACTCTTCTACGAGCAGTACTTC. Translating gives CASSPRQGLFYEQYF. This chain joins TRBV5-1 and TRBJ2-7; weak D call: TRBD1 (7 bases). From germline, CDR1 is SGHRS and CDR2 YFSETQ. The CDR3 length is 15 residues. Between the trimmed V and J ends, which lost 4 bases and 3 bases, there was a span of 17 bases.

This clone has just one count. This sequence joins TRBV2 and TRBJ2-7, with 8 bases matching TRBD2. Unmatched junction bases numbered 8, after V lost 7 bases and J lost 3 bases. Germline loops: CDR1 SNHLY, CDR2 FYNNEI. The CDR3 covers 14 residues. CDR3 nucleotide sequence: TGTGCCAGCATCAAGCGGGAGAAAAGCTACGAGCAGTACTTC. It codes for CASIKREKSYEQYF. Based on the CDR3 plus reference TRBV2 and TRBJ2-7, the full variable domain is EPEVTQTPSHQVTQMGQEVILRCVPISNHLYFYWYRQILGQKVEFLVSFYNNEISEKSEIFDDQFSVERPDGSNFTLKIRSTKLEDSAMYFCASIKREKSYEQYFGPGTRLTVT.

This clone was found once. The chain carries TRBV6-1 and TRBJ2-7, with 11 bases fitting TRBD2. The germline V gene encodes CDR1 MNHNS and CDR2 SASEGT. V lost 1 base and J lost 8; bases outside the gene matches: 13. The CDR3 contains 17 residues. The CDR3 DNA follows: TGTGCCAGCAGTGAAGTAACCGGGACTAGCGGTCTTACGAAGCAGTACTTC. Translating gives CASSEVTGTSGLTKQYF.

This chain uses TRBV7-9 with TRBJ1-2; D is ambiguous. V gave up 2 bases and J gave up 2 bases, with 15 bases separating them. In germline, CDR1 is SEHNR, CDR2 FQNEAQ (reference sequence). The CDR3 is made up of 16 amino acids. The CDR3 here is CASSLFLGVHNYGYTF. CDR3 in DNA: TGTGCCAGCAGCTTATTCTTGGGAGTTCACAACTATGGCTACACCTTC.